This note documents a single T cell receptor (beta chain) sequence. The antigen is undetermined. V was clipped by 6 bases and J by 2 bases, with 12 bases between them. The CDR3 sequence is 14 residues long. The germline CDR1 and CDR2 sequences are MNHEY and SVGAGI. The sample is drawn from a study of T cell responses to AZD1222 COVID-19 vaccine. Study at large: Pooling was applied to second doses at about 4 or about 12 weeks.

Study-level points and caveats: Seropositivity was recorded at baseline in only 5 or 6 AZD1222 recipients. Possibly, clonal diversity was underestimated; donors were largely white British and included more females. Spike as a whole was targeted by vaccine-associated CD4 TCRs, dominant at 160-218 and 743-854.

The method was immunoSEQ multiplex PCR; TCRdb's version includes in-frame clones alone and lacks a portion of them. The table lists 150,000 to 200,000 clones, approximately 94% of them singletons. The rearrangement joins TRBV6-5 to TRBJ2-3; D is unresolved. This sequence originates from an adult in good health. Specimen: peripheral blood, collected on day 0 of AZD1222 vaccination. In DNA, the CDR3 is TGTGCCAGCAGGCCCGGGCTAAACACAGATACGCAGTATTTT. Amino acids: CASRPGLNTDTQYF.